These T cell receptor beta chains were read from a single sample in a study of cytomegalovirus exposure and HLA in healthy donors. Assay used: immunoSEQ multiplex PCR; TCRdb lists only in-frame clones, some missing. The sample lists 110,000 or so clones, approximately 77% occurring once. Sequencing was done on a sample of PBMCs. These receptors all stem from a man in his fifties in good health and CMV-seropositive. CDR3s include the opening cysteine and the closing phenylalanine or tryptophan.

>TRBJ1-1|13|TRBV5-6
CASSLGSGTEAFF
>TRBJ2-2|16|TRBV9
CASSTEDRGRPGELFF
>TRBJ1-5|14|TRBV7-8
CASSRTGDNQPQHF
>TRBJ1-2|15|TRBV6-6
CASSYSGRVFYGYTF
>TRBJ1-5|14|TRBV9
CASSVAGADQPQHF
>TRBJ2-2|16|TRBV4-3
CASSPGAGLNTGELFF
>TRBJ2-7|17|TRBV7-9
CASSLPLGQGAIYEQYF
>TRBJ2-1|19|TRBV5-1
CASSLGTSGGLSSYNEQFF
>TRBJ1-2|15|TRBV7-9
CASSRGNRGHGGYTF
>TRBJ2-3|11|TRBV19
CASSAGYTQYF
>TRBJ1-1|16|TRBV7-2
CASSEQGGYRNTEAFF
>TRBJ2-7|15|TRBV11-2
CASKHRGGPSYEQYF
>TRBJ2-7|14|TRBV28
CASSISGGSYEQYF
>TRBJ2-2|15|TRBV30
CAWRTGRFSTGELFF
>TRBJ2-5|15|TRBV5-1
CASSLIPGEGETQYF
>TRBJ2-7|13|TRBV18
CASSNREEGEQYF
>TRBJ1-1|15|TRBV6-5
CASTSLPKMNTEAFF
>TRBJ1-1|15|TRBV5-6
CASSSLTGLAVEAFF
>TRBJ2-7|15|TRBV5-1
CASSFSSGSSYEQYF
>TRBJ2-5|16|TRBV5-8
CASSPSSVPGLETQYF
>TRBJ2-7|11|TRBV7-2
CASSSTYEQYF
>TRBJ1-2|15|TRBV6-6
CASSTYSGKTDGYTF
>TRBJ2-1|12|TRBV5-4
CASSLADRGELF
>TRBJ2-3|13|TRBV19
CASSKDRGNTQYF
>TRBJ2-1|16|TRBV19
CASSPLAGVRNNEQFF
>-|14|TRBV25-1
CASSETGDSYEQYF
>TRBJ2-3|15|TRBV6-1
CASSVGGGSTDTQYF
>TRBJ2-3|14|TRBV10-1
CASSESVVRDTQYF